These T cell receptor beta chains were read from a single sample in a study of metastatic and nonmetastatic thyroid tumors. Via MiXCR, TCRdb re-called the PCR reads. The profile shows 60,000 or so clones, approximately 4% of them singletons. The specimen sequenced was blood. Receptors were obtained from a female donor with papillary thyroid cancer or a benign thyroid nodule (not recorded which). Some clones in this sample may be carry-over from other donors' samples. Both conserved end residues are part of each CDR3. The D gene is left open where the match is weak. The size entry is marked missing in some rows and otherwise reads once, few, many or a size class.

d_gene	v_gene	abundance	j_gene	CDR3aa
TRBD2	TRBV4-1	few	TRBJ2-7	CVSSQEIGGLAGVVYEQYF
TRBD1	TRBV4-1	many	TRBJ1-1	CASSQDGTGNTEAFF
NA	TRBV13	many	TRBJ2-2	CASRRASGGEKNTGELFF
TRBD2	TRBV9	NA	TRBJ2-3	CASSGPRASGMRDTQYF
NA	TRBV6-9	few	TRBJ1-3	CASSFTRTGNTIYF
NA	TRBV25-1	NA	TRBJ2-7	CPSSFPGDGREQYF
TRBD2	TRBV27	many	TRBJ2-1	CASSQREGREQFF
NA	TRBV20-1	many	TRBJ2-2	CSARGYSDSVDTGELFF
TRBD1	TRBV7-2	many	TRBJ2-2	CASSNRRDRGVAGELFF
TRBD2	TRBV5-1	many	TRBJ2-1	CASSLASGSGRKEQFF
NA	TRBV12-5	few	TRBJ2-2	CASGLVFMLGNPNTGELFF
NA	TRBV12-3/TRBV12-4	medium-sized	TRBJ2-1	CASRERGLRPGEQFF
NA	TRBV12-5	many	TRBJ2-5	CASGTTEETQYF
NA	TRBV20-1	many	TRBJ2-3	CSARGIAVRGTDTQYF
NA	TRBV5-1	few	TRBJ2-5	CASSLSGHQETQYF
NA	TRBV3-1	many	TRBJ2-4	CASSQNLGGVQNIQYF
TRBD2	TRBV27	many	TRBJ2-2	CASSPPLAGANTGELFF
NA	TRBV20-1	many	TRBJ1-1	CSAVDGTEAFF
TRBD1	TRBV20-1	many	TRBJ1-2	CSARAPGQGAVGYTF